A selection of T cell receptor beta chains follows, all from one sample in a study of blood T cell repertoires in COVID-19. TCRdb's table, derived via immunoSEQ multiplex PCR, lists solely in-frame clones and lacks some. The repertoire holds 130,000 or so clones, with approximately 86% as singletons. Material: peripheral blood. The receptors derive from a woman in her sixties with acute or convalescent COVID-19. The conserved cysteine and the conserved F or W are not part of the CDR3 here. The order of the fields is J gene, V gene, D gene, CDR3 protein. D genes are given only for firm matches.

TRBJ2-7	TRBV29-1	-	SVGQANSYEQY
TRBJ1-2	TRBV5-4	-	ASSLDGNYGYT
TRBJ2-7	TRBV7-2	-	ASSLESQYEQY
TRBJ2-5	TRBV7-9	-	ASLLLETQY
TRBJ2-3	TRBV24-1	TRBD2	ATSDRSGGADTQY
TRBJ1-1	TRBV28	TRBD1	ASSWTGSRTEAF
TRBJ2-7	TRBV28	TRBD1	ASSLRTGSYEQY
TRBJ1-2	TRBV6-5	TRBD1	ASRPPGQDYGYT
TRBJ2-7	TRBV27	-	ASSPHSPLYEQY
TRBJ2-7	TRBV6-5	-	ASRSGHSYEQY
TRBJ1-4	TRBV7-9	TRBD1	ASRDTGVKLF
TRBJ2-5	TRBV7-9	TRBD1	ASSASGGRETQY
TRBJ1-2	TRBV5-1	TRBD1	ASSVTGGYGYT
TRBJ1-2	TRBV18	-	ASSQSTTSGGYT